The clone carrying this T cell receptor beta chain appeared a few times. Time point in this sample: patch test 3, about 24 weeks after DPC sensitization. Stated treatment: therapeutic diphenylcyclopropenone sensitization with weekly scalp DPC. The sample originates from a study of human T cells and chemical hapten exposure. V was cut by 6 bases and J by 2 bases, with 10 bases left in between. The CDR3 loop spans 13 amino acids. The germline CDR1 and CDR2 sequences are SNHLY and FYNNEI. TCRdb re-analysed the RACE reads in MiXCR, keeping a single row per CDR3 protein. The sample has 150,000 to 200,000 distinct CDR3 sequences; 25% to 35% are singletons.

The clonotype comes from a young woman with alopecia areata. Some clones in this sample may be carry-over from other donors' samples. The V and J genes are TRBV2 and TRBJ2-5, with D possibly matching TRBD1 (7 bases). The input for sequencing was whole blood, taken in connection with sensitization to the hapten diphenylcyclopropenone (DPC). In DNA form, the CDR3 reads TGTGCCAGCAGGCGGGACAGACAAGAGACCCAGTACTTC. Amino acid sequence: CASRRDRQETQYF.